This T cell receptor beta chain was profiled in a study of shared clonotypes between healthy human individuals. Each cell subset's genomic DNA was divided evenly among several immunoSEQ plates. Clones were sequenced by immunoSEQ multiplex PCR, and TCRdb holds only the in-frame ones, with some missing. The table includes about a million clones, approximately 80% detected once. In germline, CDR1 is SGHRS, CDR2 YFSETQ. V gave up 4 bases and J gave up 5 bases, with 15 bases separating them. CDR3 size: 14 residues. Material for sequencing was memory CD4+ T cells from PBMCs. Subset: CD45RA-negative fraction. This chain uses TRBV5-1 with TRBJ1-1, with D possibly TRBD1 on 5 matching bases. This TCR was recovered from a man aged 18 to 35 in good health. Some clones in this sample may be carry-over from other donors' samples. CDR3 loop: CASSPTTGGTEAFF. The CDR3 DNA follows: TGCGCCAGCAGCCCGACGACCGGGGGGACTGAAGCTTTCTTT. Complete variable domain (other parts from reference TRBV5-1 and TRBJ1-1): KAGVTQTPRYLIKTRGQQVTLSCSPISGHRSVSWYQQTPGQGLQFLFEYFSETQRNKGNFPGRFSGRQFSNSRSEMNVSTLELGDSALYLCASSPTTGGTEAFFGQGTRLTVV.